The 16 T cell receptor beta chains below come from one sample, sequenced in a study of technical replicates of blood from a few donors. TCRdb keeps only in-frame clones here, not all; method: immunoSEQ multiplex PCR. The profile shows over 60,000 clones, 89% of them singletons. The sequencing input was PBMCs. The receptors stem from a human donor in good health. Some clones in this sample may be carry-over from other donors' samples.

V and J are TRBV9 and TRBJ2-2, with D perhaps matching TRBD2 (6 bases). The ends were cut back, 0 bases at V and 0 bases at J, with 9 bases in the middle. Germline V gene lookup returns CDR1 SGDLS and CDR2 YYNGEE. The CDR3 sequence is 16 residues long. CDR3 DNA: TGTGCCAGCAGCGTAGCAATAGCGGCGAACACCGGGGAGCTGTTTTTT. It translates to CASSVAIAANTGELFF.

The chain carries TRBV7-9 and TRBJ2-7, with 7 bases that match TRBD2. Germline trimming cut 3 bases from V and 2 bases from J; bases unmatched to any gene: 7. CDR1 and CDR2 (germline): SEHNR, FQNEAQ (reference sequence). The CDR3 totals 15 residues. The CDR3 loop is CASSFGAGAPYEQYF. CDR3 coding DNA: TGTGCCAGCAGCTTTGGGGCGGGAGCCCCCTACGAGCAGTACTTC. The full variable domain, completed using reference TRBV7-9 and TRBJ2-7, is DTGVSQNPRHKITKRGQNVTFRCDPISEHNRLYWYRQTLGQGPEFLTYFQNEAQLEKSRLLSDRFSAERPKGSFSTLEIQRTEQGDSAMYLCASSFGAGAPYEQYFGPGTRLTVT.

The V gene is TRBV10-3, the J gene TRBJ2-7, with 10 bases matching TRBD1. Germline V gene data show CDR1 as ENHRY and CDR2 as SYGVKD. The CDR3 consists of 15 residues. The J segment lost 5 bases and the V segment lost 3 bases, leaving 7 bases of the junction unmatched. CDR3 protein: CAISDWDRGSDEQYF. In DNA, the CDR3 is TGTGCCATCAGTGACTGGGACAGGGGCAGCGACGAGCAGTACTTC.

The rearrangement uses TRBV12-5 and TRBJ2-7, with 10 bases identical to TRBD1. The germline V gene has CDR1 LGHNT and CDR2 FRNRAP. This CDR3 contains 17 residues. Trimming took 1 base from V and 1 from J; bases not matched to a gene: 7. In nucleotides, the CDR3 is TGTGCTAGTGGTTTGGGCGCCCCGGGACAGGGGTCCTACGAGCAGTACTTC. As protein: CASGLGAPGQGSYEQYF.

The gene calls are TRBV29-1 and TRBJ2-7; D ambiguous. The CDR3 has 9 residues. V lost 7 bases and J lost 7, with 8 bases in between. From germline, CDR1 is SQVTM and CDR2 ANQGSEA. CDR3 loop: CSGVREQYF. DNA for the CDR3: TGCAGCGGGGTCAGGGAGCAGTACTTC.

The count of this clone is one. This specimen includes other DNA sequences encoding the same CDR3. CDR3 protein: CASSIRRGNTGELFF. The CDR3 DNA reads as TGTGCCAGTAGTATCAGGAGGGGGAACACCGGGGAGCTGTTTTTT. The chain has TRBV19 and TRBJ2-2, with D perhaps matching TRBD2 (6 bases). Germline CDR1 is LNHDA and CDR2 is SQIVND (reference sequence). V lost 3 bases and J 1 base, leaving 9 bases between the germline ends. This CDR3 region has 15 residues.

J is TRBJ2-7 and V is TRBV29-1, with 10 nucleotides matching TRBD2. V gave up 4 bases and J gave up 7 bases; unmatched junction bases: 7. This CDR3 comprises 13 residues. CDR1 and CDR2 (germline): SQVTM, ANQGSEA. CDR3 DNA sequence: TGCAGCGTTGGGGCTAGCGGGGGACAAGAGCAGTACTTC. This sequence encodes CSVGASGGQEQYF.

CDR3 in amino acids: CASRGPSGDRSPLHF. The CDR3 coding sequence is TGTGCCAGCAGAGGGCCGAGCGGGGACCGATCACCCCTCCACTTT. The chain employs TRBV21-1 and TRBJ1-6. TRBV21-1 is marked as a pseudogene. CDR3 length equals 15 residues.

The V gene is TRBV7-2, the J gene TRBJ1-6; D is perhaps TRBD1 (6 bases). CDR1 is SGHTA and CDR2 is FQGNSA in the germline V gene. The CDR3 consists of 16 residues. V was shortened by 4 bases and J by 8 bases, with 18 bases between the two germline ends. CDR3 loop: CASSSRGGTSDSPLHF. The CDR3 nucleotides read TGTGCCAGCAGCTCAAGGGGGGGGACGAGCGATTCACCCCTCCACTTT.

In its sample, this clone was seen a few times. J is TRBJ1-5 and V is TRBV4-2, with D uncertain. The V end lost 0 bases, the J end lost 10 bases, and 16 bases lay between the germline ends. The CDR3 extends over 15 amino acids. Germline lookup yields CDR1 LGHNA and CDR2 YNFKEQ. The CDR3 DNA follows: TGTGCCAGCAGCCAAGAGGAGCACGATCCCACCCCCCAGCATTTT. It codes for CASSQEEHDPTPQHF.

This clone has just a few counts. The chain has TRBV6-5 and TRBJ2-5, with 7 bases that match TRBD2. Germline V CDR1 and CDR2: MNHEY, SVGAGI. The CDR3 has 14 amino acids. J was trimmed by 5 bases and V by 5 bases; bases with no gene match: 8. CDR3 DNA: TGTGCCAGCAGTCCCGGACTAGAGACGGAGACCCAGTACTTC. As protein: CASSPGLETETQYF.

The chain carries TRBV30 and TRBJ2-3; the D gene is possibly TRBD2 (6 bases). The CDR3 is made up of 11 amino acids. Germline assignment: CDR1 GTSNPN and CDR2 SVGIG (reference sequence). The germline V and J ends were trimmed by 3 bases and 8 bases, with 9 bases remaining between them. The CDR3 region is CAWRGLPTQYF. As DNA, the CDR3 is TGTGCCTGGAGGGGACTCCCTACGCAGTATTTT.

This clone appeared once. This chain joins TRBV4-2 and TRBJ1-5, with 7 bases aligning to TRBD1. This CDR3 has 17 residues. Germline values: CDR1 LGHNA, CDR2 YNFKEQ. Trimming took 1 base from V and 1 from J; bases not matched to a gene: 7. The CDR3 DNA reads TGTGCCAGCAGCCAAGTCGAAAGGGGGCAAAGCAATCAGCCCCAGCATTTT. Protein sequence: CASSQVERGQSNQPQHF.

This clone is labeled as large. This chain connects TRBV5-1 to TRBJ2-7, with 9 bases identical to TRBD2. Germline V CDR1 and CDR2: SGHRS, YFSETQ. The CDR3 is 14 residues long. Trimming cost V 5 bases and J 5 bases; bases outside gene matches: 8. The chain's CDR3 is CASSSAGGYHEQYF. As DNA, the CDR3 is TGCGCCAGCAGTTCAGCGGGGGGATATCACGAGCAGTACTTC.

The chain employs TRBV18 and TRBJ2-7; 13 bases line up with TRBD2. The V gene's germline CDR1 is KGHSH and CDR2 LQKENI. V dropped 2 bases and J dropped 2; count of bases not matched to a gene: 0. This CDR3 spans 15 amino acids. The CDR3 sequence is CASSPGTSGTYEQYF. The CDR3 DNA reads as TGTGCCAGCTCACCAGGGACTAGCGGGACCTACGAGCAGTACTTC.

V is TRBV30 and J is TRBJ2-7, with a tentative D call TRBD1 (5 bases). The CDR3 is 14 residues long. The V end lost 1 base, the J end lost 2 bases, and 12 bases lay between the germline ends. Germline assignment: CDR1 GTSNPN and CDR2 SVGIG (reference sequence). CDR3 amino acids: CAWSALAGTYEQYF. The CDR3 DNA reads as TGTGCCTGGAGTGCCCTCGCAGGGACCTACGAGCAGTACTTC.